Listed here is a single T cell receptor (beta chain). This CDR3 has 12 residues. Germline-derived CDR1 and CDR2 are MNHEY and SVGEGT. Trimming removed 2 bases from V and 6 bases from J, with 7 bases in between. From the RT-PCR reads, TCRdb called clonotypes with MiXCR, one entry per CDR3 protein. This table has 280,000 or so distinct CDR3 sequences, 21% appearing once. This sample was taken from a study of response to subunit inactivated influenza vaccine. This clonotype originated in a man aged 45-69 years who received an inactivated influenza vaccine. The sample was PBMCs from blood, taken about 20 months after vaccination. The rearrangement uses TRBV6-2 or TRBV6-3 and TRBJ1-2; D is ambiguous. The CDR3 sequence: CASSYGRDGYTF. CDR3 bases: TGTGCCAGCAGTTACGGGCGGGATGGCTACACCTTC.